This T cell receptor (beta chain) was found in a study of cytomegalovirus exposure and HLA in healthy donors (dated 2017 in TCRdb). Regarding the complete study: An earlier analysis of roughly 610 of the donors reported about 260 Gb of sequence data and 95 million to 140 million unique TCR beta sequences obtained from about 179 million T cells. To predict cytomegalovirus infection status, the study combined high-throughput TCR immunosequencing, statistical association of individual TCRs with disease status, and machine learning. Typing coverage varied by locus: about 620-630 donors for A, B, C, DRB1 and DQB1; 522 for DQA1; over 600 for DPA1; under 490 for DPB1. The later analysis used no new phenotypic data to find candidate immune exposures, relying instead on TCR beta sequences and their occurrence across donors. Among the roughly 390 genotyped donors, approximately 82% belonged to the genetic ancestry cluster associated with self-reported Caucasian donors. The aim of the study was to test whether cataloging public T cell receptors could identify signatures of past pathogen exposure. A separate validation cohort of 100 to 150 different subjects was used in addition to the roughly 620-subject first cohort. In a later analysis, previously published TCR beta repertoires from 666 donors were re-analyzed and high-resolution HLA genotyping was added so that TCR occurrence patterns could be studied. In an earlier analysis of more than 550 of the donors, high-throughput TCR beta sequencing was used to judge whether each TCR beta V gene segment behaved as functional or pseudogenic. All discovery cohort repertoires had been generated using a single sequencing platform. The T cell repertoires of some 700 subjects were profiled by immunosequencing and related to cytomegalovirus serostatus. Alongside the repertoire data, information on donor age, sex, ethnicity and CMV serostatus was compiled. An early release that covered several hundred HLA-typed donors contained about 300 gigabases of sequencing data and 75 million to 100 million unique TCR sequences. Four or five DR-DQ haplotypes were treated as single units for association and clustering because of strong linkage in the cohort. Class I and class II HLA loci were covered by the typing at four-digit resolution. Genome-wide SNP genotypes for about 55% of the roughly 670 donors were used in a later genetic analysis, which treated that subset as a discovery cohort. Among roughly 400 genotyped donors of the cohort, an average of approximately 240,000 unique TCR beta nucleotide sequences were sequenced per donor, roughly a sixth of them non-productive. The paper's findings and limits, for the study overall: A cluster of highly shared sequence variants was judged likely to be a technical artifact of the sequencing pipeline. A later analysis found that HLA-associated TCR beta chains were more clonally expanded and had lower generation probabilities than equally common non-associated chains. V-gene and J-gene trimming of TCR beta chains was associated with a missense DCLRE1C variant in a later genetic analysis, and the association was replicated in an independent cohort. Compared with the approximately 710-donor mean, donors in an Asian-associated ancestry cluster had fewer N-insertions in productive TCRs, according to a later genetic analysis. Across donors, most TCR sequences were observed very rarely, whereas some public TCRs were present in many individuals. In a later analysis, several top co-occurrence clusters were reported to appear linked to parvovirus B19, influenza, CMV and Epstein-Barr virus. The classifier was reported to diagnose cytomegalovirus status with high specificity and sensitivity in both the original cohort and the validation cohort. A further reported finding was that TCR beta sequences accurately predicted the HLA-A and HLA-B alleles for most subjects in the first cohort. In the study, some 180 TCR beta chains were listed as associated with cytomegalovirus. Because some donors lacked HLA typing at each locus, the association tests relied only on the typed subset. Roughly uniform sequencing depth across donors was assumed in presence/absence analyses, although this assumption may not hold. In this cohort, only TCR beta chains were sequenced, and detectable features were limited by the absence of alpha or paired-chain data. In an earlier analysis of roughly 500 of the donors, most TCR beta V segments appeared in productive rearrangements about 87% or about 30% of the time, broadly matching IMGT annotations. The 87-base-pair reads could not distinguish some IMGT-functional V segments, including TRBV6-2 and TRBV6-3, so those segments were excluded. Specific HLA alleles were associated with 15,000 to 20,000 TCR beta sequences at a false discovery rate of 0.05 in a later analysis. In a later analysis, most CMV-associated TCR beta chains were found to appear HLA-restricted, with HLA associations seemingly driven largely by CMV exposure. Because counts were too low, 15 to 20 rarely observed V segments, including chromosome 9 orphons, were excluded from the earlier analysis of about 500 of the donors. The only immune exposure information available for the cohort was CMV serostatus. In a later analysis, the rate of TCR association differed among HLA loci, with DRB1 alleles having the most associated TCRs and HLA-C alleles having the fewest. The authors suggested that the approach could potentially be extended to other disease states and immunological phenotypes. Strong co-occurrence of HLA alleles, especially DR and DQ, made assigning TCR associations to individual alleles difficult. Correlated functional status among segregating V segments might be attributable to linkage disequilibrium, but an unknown experimental factor could not be ruled out. Three of the identified cytomegalovirus-associated TCR beta chains were confirmed in vitro to be specific for cytomegalovirus antigens.

Preparation of the library involved the immunoSEQ multiplex PCR assay. For the multiplex PCR, a mixture combining 60 forward primers for TCR Vbeta segments and 13 reverse primers for TCR Jbeta segments was used. Amplification of the CDR3 region of rearranged TCR beta genes was performed with a multiplex PCR assay on genomic DNA. The Illumina HiSeq System was used to sequence the amplified TCR beta libraries as 87-base-pair reads. The paper's data handling went like this. In a later analysis, approximately 74 million unique TCR beta chains were counted across the roughly 700 repertoires, and roughly 9.9 million of these chains were shared by at least two donors. Raw reads were error-corrected and collapsed into unique sequences by a nearest-neighbor algorithm in which closely related sequences were merged to remove PCR and sequencing errors. To assign V, D and J gene segments, CDR3 sequences were aligned to IMGT reference sequences. For a sequence to be retained, at least a six-nucleotide match to both a V gene segment and a J gene segment was required. Rearrangements were called productive when the CDR3 lacked stop codons and stayed in frame with V and J; all others were non-productive. CDR3 was defined by IMGT convention, running from the second conserved V-encoded cysteine to the conserved J-encoded phenylalanine. In an earlier analysis of more than 550 of the donors, sequences lacking an unambiguous match to a single V gene segment were excluded. In an earlier analysis of 587 of the donors, V segments were called functional above 56.7% productive rearrangements and were called segregating when the between-donor standard deviation exceeded 5%. To diagnose cytomegalovirus status from the catalog of TCR beta chain sequences, a statistical classification framework was built. In a later analysis, TCR nucleotide sequences were compared against IMGT/GENE-DB human TR gene sequences so that V and J genes could be assigned. Using the TCRdist pipeline, a later analysis assigned CDR3 sequences along with most-parsimonious VDJ recombination scenarios. A later analysis defined each TCR beta chain by its CDR3 amino acid sequence plus V-gene family, and excluded reads lacking a unique V-gene family. To address suspected cross-contamination and a sequencing artifact, a later analysis removed 592 highly shared, low-generation-probability nucleotide sequences. A later analysis calculated a clonal expansion index for each public chain from normalized within-repertoire ranks of inferred template counts. A later analysis computed generation probabilities with a VDJ recombination model fitted to out-of-frame rearrangements, and checked the results against IGoR. In a later analysis, TCR-TCR, TCR-HLA and TCR-CMV co-occurrence was scored with hypergeometric tests, and a repertoire-size bias correction was applied to TCR pairs. A later analysis estimated false discovery rates by permuting HLA or CMV assignments 20 times. A later analysis grouped co-occurring TCRs with DBSCAN, adding TCRdist sequence similarity when clustering within HLA-allele-positive subsets. Co-occurrence clustering excluded repertoires with fewer than 30,000 or more than 120,000 public chains, plus five with anomalous nucleotide sharing. Imported from immuneACCESS, the table was reduced by TCRdb to in-frame sequences with V and J called. These copies leave out some clones; in studies compared against another copy, an unresolved V gene accounts for under half, and the cause of the remainder is not known. Clonal size and the V and J genes are those of that table, whereas D and trimming came from the DNA. This sample has about 190,000 clones in its table, and roughly 80% of those were observed once. Jointly, the top ten make up under 0.9% of the sample.

The cohort was made up of 500 to 800 healthy bone marrow donors. At the time of sampling, every cohort member was nominally healthy, though immune exposures that went unrecorded were likely present. The donor was CMV seronegative and belonged to the group of several hundred seronegative cohort members. A peripheral blood sample was provided by each donor, and peripheral blood mononuclear cells were used for TCR beta sequencing. Genomic DNA extraction from the blood cell samples was performed with the Qiagen DNeasy Blood Extraction Kit. Worth noting for this clone: Its antigen is still unknown. Base-call qualities are not available, and no considerably larger clone is one nucleotide away.

The CDR3 holds 13 amino acids from the cysteine to the phenylalanine. The DNA shown is the 39-base CDR3, in frame from base 1. The junction carries 4 bases between V and J, which are trimmed by 1 base and 4 bases respectively. According to the germline V gene (reference sequence), CDR1 reads PRHDT and CDR2 reads FYEKMQ. This TCR was sampled from a woman under 30 in good health and CMV-seronegative. Material for sequencing was PBMCs. The sequence links TRBV13 to TRBJ1-4, with an unclear D gene assignment. For the CDR3, the sequence is CASSLAVNEKLFF. The bases read TGTGCCAGCAGCTTAGCGGTTAATGAAAAACTGTTTTTT.